This TCR beta chain was sequenced in a study of beta chain features in type 1 diabetes. Germline V gene data show CDR1 as SGHDT and CDR2 as YYEEEE. The CDR3 covers 15 residues. Trimming shortened V by 5 bases and J by 0 bases, and 12 bases separated the two germline ends. Every isolated RNA sample was fully reverse transcribed, so sequencing captured expressed TCRB transcripts. Some clones are missing from TCRdb's copy, which holds only in-frame ones; the method was immunoSEQ multiplex PCR. The data contain 600,000 or so clones, roughly 12% of them singletons. For this clone: The antigen remains unidentified.

Without exception, sorted populations had purity beyond 95%. Findings and caveats of the study: People with Type 1 diabetes carried modestly yet significantly shorter TCRB CDR3s in all four CD4+ subsets. Patients' naive, central memory and Treg TCRB repertoires seemed closer to one another than those of healthy donors.

V and J are TRBV5-6 and TRBJ2-1; D is perhaps TRBD2 (6 bases). Sample: naive CD4+ T cells from blood. This clonotype originated in a man aged 25 to 40 with type 1 diabetes. This CDR3 reads CASSFLGGSYNEQFF. The CDR3 coding sequence is TGTGCCAGCAGTTTCCTCGGGGGCTCCTACAATGAGCAGTTCTTC.